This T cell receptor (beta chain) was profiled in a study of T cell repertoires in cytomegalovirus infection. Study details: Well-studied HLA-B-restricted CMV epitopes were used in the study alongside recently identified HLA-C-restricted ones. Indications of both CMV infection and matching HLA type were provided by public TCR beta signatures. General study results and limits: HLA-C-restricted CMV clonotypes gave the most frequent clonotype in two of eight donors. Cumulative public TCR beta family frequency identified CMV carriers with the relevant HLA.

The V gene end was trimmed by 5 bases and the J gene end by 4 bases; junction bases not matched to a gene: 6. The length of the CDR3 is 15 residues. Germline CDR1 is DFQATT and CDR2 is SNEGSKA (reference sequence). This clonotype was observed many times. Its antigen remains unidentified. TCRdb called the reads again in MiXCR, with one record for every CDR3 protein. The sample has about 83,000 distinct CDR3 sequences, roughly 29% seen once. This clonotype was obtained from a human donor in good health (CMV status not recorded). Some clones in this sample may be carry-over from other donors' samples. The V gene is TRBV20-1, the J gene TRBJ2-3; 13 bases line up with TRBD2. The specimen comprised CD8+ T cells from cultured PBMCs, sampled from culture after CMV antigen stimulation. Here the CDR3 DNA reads TGCAGTGCTGAGGGACTAGCGGGGAACCCAGATACGCAGTATTTT. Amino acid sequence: CSAEGLAGNPDTQYF.